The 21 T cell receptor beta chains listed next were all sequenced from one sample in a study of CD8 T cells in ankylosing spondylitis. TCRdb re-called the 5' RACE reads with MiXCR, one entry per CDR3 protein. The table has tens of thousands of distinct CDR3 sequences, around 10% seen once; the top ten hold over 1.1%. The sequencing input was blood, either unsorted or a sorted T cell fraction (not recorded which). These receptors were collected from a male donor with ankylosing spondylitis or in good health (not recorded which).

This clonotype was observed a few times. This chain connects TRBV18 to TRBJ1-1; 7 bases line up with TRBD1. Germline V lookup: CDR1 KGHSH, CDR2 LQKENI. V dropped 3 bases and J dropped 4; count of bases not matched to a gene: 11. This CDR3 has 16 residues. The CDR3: CASSPGADRIITEAFF. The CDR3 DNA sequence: TGTGCCAGCTCACCTGGGGCGGACAGGATCATCACTGAAGCTTTCTTT.

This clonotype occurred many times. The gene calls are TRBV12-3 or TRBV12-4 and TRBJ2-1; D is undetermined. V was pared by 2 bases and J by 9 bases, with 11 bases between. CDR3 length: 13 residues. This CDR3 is CASSLYLGSEQFF. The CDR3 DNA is TGTGCCAGCAGTTTATACCTAGGGTCTGAGCAGTTCTTC.

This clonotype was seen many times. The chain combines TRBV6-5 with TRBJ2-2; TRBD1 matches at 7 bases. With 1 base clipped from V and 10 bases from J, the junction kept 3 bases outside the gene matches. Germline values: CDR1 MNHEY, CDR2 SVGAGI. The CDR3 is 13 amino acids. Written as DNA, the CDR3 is TGTGCCAGCAGTTACTTGGGACAGTTGGAGCTGTTTTTT. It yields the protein CASSYLGQLELFF.

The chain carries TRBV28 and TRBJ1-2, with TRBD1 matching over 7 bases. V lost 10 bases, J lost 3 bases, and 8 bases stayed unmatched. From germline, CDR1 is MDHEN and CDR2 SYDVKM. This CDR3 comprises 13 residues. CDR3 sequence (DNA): TGTGCCACCGAGACAGGGAGTGACTATGGCTACACCTTC. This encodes CATETGSDYGYTF.

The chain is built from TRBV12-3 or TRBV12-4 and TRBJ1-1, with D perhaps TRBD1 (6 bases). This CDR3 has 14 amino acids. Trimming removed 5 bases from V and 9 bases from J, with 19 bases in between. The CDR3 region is CASSPTGTPEKAFF. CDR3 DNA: TGTGCCAGCAGTCCAACCGGGACACCTGAAAAAGCTTTCTTT.

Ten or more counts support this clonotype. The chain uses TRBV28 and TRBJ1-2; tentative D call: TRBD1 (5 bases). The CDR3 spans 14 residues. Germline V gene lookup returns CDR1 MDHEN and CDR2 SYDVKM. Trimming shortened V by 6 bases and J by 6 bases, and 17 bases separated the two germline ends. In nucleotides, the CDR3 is TGTGCCAGCAGCCCTCCGACAGTCGGGCATGGCTACACCTTC. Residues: CASSPPTVGHGYTF.

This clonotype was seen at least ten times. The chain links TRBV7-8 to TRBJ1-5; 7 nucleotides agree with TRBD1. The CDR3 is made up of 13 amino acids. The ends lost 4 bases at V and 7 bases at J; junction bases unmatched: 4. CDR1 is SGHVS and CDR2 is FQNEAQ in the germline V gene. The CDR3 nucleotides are TGTGCCAGCAGCTCGAGACAGGGCCAGCCCCAGCATTTT. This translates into CASSSRQGQPQHF.

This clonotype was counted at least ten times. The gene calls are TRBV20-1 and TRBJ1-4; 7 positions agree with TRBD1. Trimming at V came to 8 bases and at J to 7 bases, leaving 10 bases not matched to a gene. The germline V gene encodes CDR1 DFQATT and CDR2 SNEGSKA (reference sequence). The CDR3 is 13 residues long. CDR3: CSSGTVDGEKLFF. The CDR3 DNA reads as TGCAGTTCTGGGACAGTCGATGGTGAAAAACTGTTTTTT.

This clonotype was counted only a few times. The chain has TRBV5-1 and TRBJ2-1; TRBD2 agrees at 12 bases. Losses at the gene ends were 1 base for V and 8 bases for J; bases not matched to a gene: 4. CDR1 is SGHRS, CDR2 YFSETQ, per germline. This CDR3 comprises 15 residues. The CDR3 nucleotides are TGCGCCAGCAGCTTGCAGTCTAGCGGGGGGGATGAGCAGTTCTTC. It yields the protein CASSLQSSGGDEQFF.

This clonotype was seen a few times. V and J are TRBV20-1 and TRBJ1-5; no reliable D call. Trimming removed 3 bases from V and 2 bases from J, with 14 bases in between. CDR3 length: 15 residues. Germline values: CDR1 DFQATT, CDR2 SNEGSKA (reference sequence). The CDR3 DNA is TGCAGTGCTAGTCGGGATACTTATGGCAATCAGCCCCAGCATTTT. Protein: CSASRDTYGNQPQHF.

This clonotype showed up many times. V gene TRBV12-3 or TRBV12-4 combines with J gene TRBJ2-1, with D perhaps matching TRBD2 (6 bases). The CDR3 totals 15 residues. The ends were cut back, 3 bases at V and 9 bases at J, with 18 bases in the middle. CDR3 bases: TGTGCCAGCAGTTTGGGTTCACTAGCCTCGGCTGAGCAGTTCTTC. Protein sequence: CASSLGSLASAEQFF.

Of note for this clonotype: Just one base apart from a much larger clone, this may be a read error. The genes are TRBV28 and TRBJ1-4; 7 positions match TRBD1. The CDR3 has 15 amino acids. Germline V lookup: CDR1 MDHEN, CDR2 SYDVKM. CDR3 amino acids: CASSPRGTVNEILFF. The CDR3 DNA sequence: TGTGCCAGCAGTCCCAGGGGGACAGTTAATGAAATACTGTTTTTT.

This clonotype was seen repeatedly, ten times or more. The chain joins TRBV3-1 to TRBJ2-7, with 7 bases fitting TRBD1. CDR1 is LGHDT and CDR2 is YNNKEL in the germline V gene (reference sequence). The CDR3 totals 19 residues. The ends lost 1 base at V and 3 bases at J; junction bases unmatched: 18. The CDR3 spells CASSQAPGQQGGLVYEQYF. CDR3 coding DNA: TGTGCCAGCAGCCAAGCGCCGGGACAGCAGGGCGGTCTTGTCTACGAGCAGTACTTC.

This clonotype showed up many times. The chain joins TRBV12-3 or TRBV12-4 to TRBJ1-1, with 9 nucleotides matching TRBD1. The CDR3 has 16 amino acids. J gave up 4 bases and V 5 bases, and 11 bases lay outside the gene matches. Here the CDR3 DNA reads TGTGCCAGCAGTCCCCGGGACAGGGCACTGGGCACTGAAGCTTTCTTT. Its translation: CASSPRDRALGTEAFF.

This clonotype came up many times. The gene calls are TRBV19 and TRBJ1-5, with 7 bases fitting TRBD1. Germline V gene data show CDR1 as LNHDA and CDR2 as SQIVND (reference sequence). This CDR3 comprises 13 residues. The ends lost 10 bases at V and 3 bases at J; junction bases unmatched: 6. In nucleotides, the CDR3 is TGTGCCACCTGGAGGGGGCCCAATCAGCCCCAGCATTTT. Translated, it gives CATWRGPNQPQHF.

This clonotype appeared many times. CDR3 bases: TGTGCCAGCAGCCGGATTACAGAGGGCACTGAAGCTTTCTTT. Translation gives CASSRITEGTEAFF. The chain recombines TRBV14 with TRBJ1-1; D unclear. The germline V gene has CDR1 SGHDN and CDR2 FVKESK. The CDR3 contains 14 residues. V was pared by 4 bases and J by 4 bases, with 13 bases between. Looking up the rest from reference TRBV14 and TRBJ1-1 gives the full variable domain: EAGVTQFPSHSVIEKGQTVTLRCDPISGHDNLYWYRRVMGKEIKFLLHFVKESKQDESGMPNNRFLAERTGGTYSTLKVQPAELEDSGVYFCASSRITEGTEAFFGQGTRLTVV.

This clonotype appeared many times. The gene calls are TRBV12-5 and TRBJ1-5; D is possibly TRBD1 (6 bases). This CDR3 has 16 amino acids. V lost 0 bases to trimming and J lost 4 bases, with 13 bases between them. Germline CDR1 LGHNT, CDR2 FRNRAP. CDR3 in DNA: TGTGCTAGTGGTTTGGTACTGGAGACAGGAAATCAGCCCCAGCATTTT. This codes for CASGLVLETGNQPQHF.

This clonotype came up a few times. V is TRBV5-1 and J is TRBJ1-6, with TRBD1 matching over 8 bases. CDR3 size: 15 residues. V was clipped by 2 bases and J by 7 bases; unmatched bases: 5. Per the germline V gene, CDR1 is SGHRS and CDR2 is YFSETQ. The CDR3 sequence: CASSFDRGLNSPLHF. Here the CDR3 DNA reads TGCGCCAGCAGCTTTGACAGGGGTCTCAATTCACCCCTCCACTTT.

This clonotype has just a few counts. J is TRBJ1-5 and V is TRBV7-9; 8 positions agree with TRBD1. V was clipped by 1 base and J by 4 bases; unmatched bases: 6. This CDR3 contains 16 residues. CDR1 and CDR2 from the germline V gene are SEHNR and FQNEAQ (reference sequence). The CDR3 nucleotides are TGTGCCAGCAGCTTAGTGAGTACAGGGGGAAATCAGCCCCAGCATTTT. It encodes CASSLVSTGGNQPQHF.

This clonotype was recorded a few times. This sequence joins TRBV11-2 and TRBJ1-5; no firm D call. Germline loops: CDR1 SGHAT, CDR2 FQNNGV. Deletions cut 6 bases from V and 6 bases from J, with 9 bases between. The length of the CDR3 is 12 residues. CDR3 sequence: CASSSLGQPQHF. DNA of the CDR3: TGTGCCAGCAGTTCTCTCGGTCAGCCCCAGCATTTT.

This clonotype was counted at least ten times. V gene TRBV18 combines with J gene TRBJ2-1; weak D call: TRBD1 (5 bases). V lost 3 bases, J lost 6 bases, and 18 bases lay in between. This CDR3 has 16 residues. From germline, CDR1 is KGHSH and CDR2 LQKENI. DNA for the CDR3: TGTGCCAGCTCACCCGGCCAAAAGGGGCTAACCAATGAGCAGTTCTTC. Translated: CASSPGQKGLTNEQFF.